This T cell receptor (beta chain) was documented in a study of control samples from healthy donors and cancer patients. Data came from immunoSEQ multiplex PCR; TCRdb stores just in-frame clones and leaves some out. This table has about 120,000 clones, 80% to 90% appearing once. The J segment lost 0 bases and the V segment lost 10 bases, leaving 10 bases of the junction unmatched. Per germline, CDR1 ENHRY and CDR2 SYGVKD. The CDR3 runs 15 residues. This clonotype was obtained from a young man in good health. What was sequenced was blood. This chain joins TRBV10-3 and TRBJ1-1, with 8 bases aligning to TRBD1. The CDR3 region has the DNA TGTGCCACGTTAACTGGACAGGGAATGAACACTGAAGCTTTCTTT. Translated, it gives CATLTGQGMNTEAFF.